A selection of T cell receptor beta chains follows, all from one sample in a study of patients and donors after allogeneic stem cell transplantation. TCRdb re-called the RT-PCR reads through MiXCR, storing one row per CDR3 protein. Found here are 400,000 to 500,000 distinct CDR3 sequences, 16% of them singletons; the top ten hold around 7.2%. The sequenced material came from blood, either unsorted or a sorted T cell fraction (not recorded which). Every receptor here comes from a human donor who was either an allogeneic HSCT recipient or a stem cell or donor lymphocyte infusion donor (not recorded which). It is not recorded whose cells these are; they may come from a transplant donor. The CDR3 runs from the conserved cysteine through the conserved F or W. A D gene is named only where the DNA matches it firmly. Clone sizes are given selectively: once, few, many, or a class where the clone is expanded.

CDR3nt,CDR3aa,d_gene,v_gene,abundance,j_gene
TGTGCCAGCAGCCCCCCCGGCAGTCCCTCGGAGGAAGCTTTCTTT,CASSPPGSPSEEAFF,NA,TRBV9,few,TRBJ1-1
TGTGCCAGCAGCTTAGCCAAGGGAACGATCCTGGTAGGTGAGCAGTTCTTC,CASSLAKGTILVGEQFF,NA,TRBV7-9,NA,TRBJ2-1
TGTGCCAGCAGTGGACTAGCGATAGCCAAAAACATTCAGTACTTC,CASSGLAIAKNIQYF,TRBD2,TRBV2,NA,TRBJ2-4
TGTGCCAGCAGTTTTAGGTTAGGGACAGGGAATGTTGGCTACACCTTC,CASSFRLGTGNVGYTF,TRBD1,TRBV12-3/TRBV12-4,few,TRBJ1-2
TGTGCCAGCAGCAGGGCCCTGAACCTCTACGAGCAGTACTTC,CASSRALNLYEQYF,NA,TRBV3-1,few,TRBJ2-7
TGTGCCAGCAGTCCTGAAAGACTAGCGGGGGACTACAATGAGCAGTTCTTC,CASSPERLAGDYNEQFF,TRBD2,TRBV6-2/TRBV6-3,NA,TRBJ2-1
TGTGCCATCAGACAGCTTCACAATGAGCAGTTCTTC,CAIRQLHNEQFF,NA,TRBV10-3,NA,TRBJ2-1
TGTGCCGCCACTAACGGGGGGGCAGGAGATACGCAGTATTTT,CAATNGGAGDTQYF,TRBD2,TRBV7-2,NA,TRBJ2-3
TGTGCCAGCAGGGGACAGCCGTATCTCTATTCACCCCTCCACTTT,CASRGQPYLYSPLHF,TRBD1,TRBV6-1,NA,TRBJ1-6
TGCAGTGCTGTCCTGGGCGGGAGGACCTACAATGAGCAGTTCTTC,CSAVLGGRTYNEQFF,TRBD2,TRBV20-1,few,TRBJ2-1
TGTGCCATCAGTGAGTCGGTGGCCCCTATTGAGCAGTTCTTC,CAISESVAPIEQFF,NA,TRBV10-3,NA,TRBJ2-1
TGCGCCAGCAGCTTATACGCCGCGACCGGGGAGCTGTTTTTT,CASSLYAATGELFF,NA,TRBV5-1,once,TRBJ2-2
TGTGCCAGCAGCCCGGGCCCAGGGGGCAACGACGAGCAGTACTTC,CASSPGPGGNDEQYF,TRBD1,TRBV4-2,NA,TRBJ2-7
TGCGCCAGCAGCCAAGTGTTAGAGGCCCAGGGTCTCTACGAGCAGTACTTC,CASSQVLEAQGLYEQYF,NA,TRBV4-1,many,TRBJ2-7
TGCAGTGCTAGACAGGGGGCAGATACGCAGTATTTT,CSARQGADTQYF,TRBD1,TRBV20-1,many,TRBJ2-3
TGTGCCAGCAGCGTACGTTCTGGCGGGTATGGCTACACCTTC,CASSVRSGGYGYTF,NA,TRBV11-2,NA,TRBJ1-2
TGTGCCAGCAGTACTACAGGGGCGGACTATGGCTACACCTTC,CASSTTGADYGYTF,TRBD1,TRBV2,few,TRBJ1-2
TGTGCCAGCAGTTACTGTGCCCAAGGAACTGAAGCTTTCTTT,CASSYCAQGTEAFF,NA,TRBV6-2/TRBV6-3,NA,TRBJ1-1
TGTGCCACCAGCAGAGACAGGGTTCGGGAGCAGTACTTC,CATSRDRVREQYF,NA,TRBV15,few,TRBJ2-7
TGTGCCAGCAGCCTACGGACCTTCGCGAATTCACCCCTCCACTTT,CASSLRTFANSPLHF,NA,TRBV7-6,many,TRBJ1-6
TGTGCCAGTAGCTGGACAGGGATAGGAGGCTACACCTTC,CASSWTGIGGYTF,TRBD1,TRBV19,NA,TRBJ1-2
TGTGCCAGCAGCCTATATTCAGGGAGGGCTGAAGCTTTCTTT,CASSLYSGRAEAFF,NA,TRBV3-1,NA,TRBJ1-1
TGTGCCAGCAGCACCGGGCTACGAGGGCGCACCTTC,CASSTGLRGRTF,NA,TRBV7-2,few,TRBJ1-2
TGTGCCAGCAGCATCCGGGGAGGGCGGGGAACTGAAGCTTTCTTT,CASSIRGGRGTEAFF,NA,TRBV7-9,NA,TRBJ1-1
TGCGCCAGCAGCTTGGACCAGGGGCGCACTGAAGCTTTCTTT,CASSLDQGRTEAFF,NA,TRBV5-1,few,TRBJ1-1
TGTGCCAGCAGCTTAGACTTCTACAATGAGCAGTTCTTC,CASSLDFYNEQFF,NA,TRBV7-9,once,TRBJ2-1
TGCGCCAGCAGCGTTGGGACAGGGGTAAACATTCAGTACTTC,CASSVGTGVNIQYF,TRBD1,TRBV5-1,many,TRBJ2-4
TGTGCCACCAGTGCGAGCGGGGGGCCCACAGATACGCAGTATTTT,CATSASGGPTDTQYF,TRBD2,TRBV24-1,NA,TRBJ2-3
TGTGCCATCAGTGTAGTCTTGGCAGAAATGAACACTGAAGCTTTCTTT,CAISVVLAEMNTEAFF,NA,TRBV10-3,few,TRBJ1-1
TGTGCCAGCAGTCCCAAATTAGCGGGAGGTGTGTCGGGCGAGCAGTACTTC,CASSPKLAGGVSGEQYF,TRBD2,TRBV12-3/TRBV12-4,few,TRBJ2-7
TGTGCCAGCAGTTACAGGGGTGTGTCAGATACGCAGTATTTT,CASSYRGVSDTQYF,TRBD1,TRBV11-2,NA,TRBJ2-3
TGTGCCACCAGCAGATTCCAAGAGACCCAGTACTTC,CATSRFQETQYF,NA,TRBV15,many,TRBJ2-5
TGTGCCAGCAGCCCACAACGGCCGCTAGCGGGGGGACGGACCTACAATGAGCAGTTCTTC,CASSPQRPLAGGRTYNEQFF,TRBD2,TRBV7-3,NA,TRBJ2-1
TGTGCCAGCAGGTTAACCGGGAGGAACTACGAGCAGTACTTC,CASRLTGRNYEQYF,TRBD2,TRBV5-5,NA,TRBJ2-7
TGTGCCTTCCGGGACTACGAGCAGTACTTC,CAFRDYEQYF,NA,TRBV30,NA,TRBJ2-7
TGTGCCTGGAGTTACCAAGAGACCCAGTACTTC,CAWSYQETQYF,NA,TRBV30,many,TRBJ2-5
TGTGCCAGCTCACCTTTACTAGCGGGGGACTCCTACGAGCAGTACTTC,CASSPLLAGDSYEQYF,TRBD2,TRBV18,few,TRBJ2-7
TGTGCCAGCAGTCGGAATACAGGGGGCGGTGGGGCCAACGTCCTGACTTTC,CASSRNTGGGGANVLTF,TRBD1,TRBV12-3/TRBV12-4,few,TRBJ2-6
TGCAGTGCTAGGGCGACTAGCGGGGGCGAGCAGTACTTC,CSARATSGGEQYF,TRBD2,TRBV20-1,few,TRBJ2-7